The rows below give T cell receptor beta chains drawn from one sample of a study of PD-L1 blockade in urothelial cancer. TCRdb's copy holds only in-frame clones and misses some; the assay was immunoSEQ multiplex PCR. Here the sample spans about 43,000 clones, roughly 80% being singletons. This sample comprised PBMCs, obtained around atezolizumab (anti-PD-L1) treatment. The receptor source for this set is a man aged 60 to 69 with urothelial cancer. Each CDR3 is given with its conserved first and last residue. The order of the fields is V gene, J gene, D gene, clone size, CDR3 protein, CDR3 DNA. The D gene is left open where the match is weak. Only some rows state a clone size, as once, few, many or a class for expanded clones.

V: TRBV9
J: TRBJ1-4
D: -
size: -
CDR3: CASSVTAATNEKLFF
DNA: TGTGCCAGCAGCGTCACAGCCGCAACTAATGAAAAACTGTTTTTT

V: TRBV18
J: TRBJ2-3
D: TRBD2
size: once
CDR3: CASSPQAGGTDTQYF
DNA: TGTGCCAGCTCACCGCAAGCGGGGGGCACAGATACGCAGTATTTT

V: TRBV5-1
J: TRBJ1-1
D: TRBD1
size: once
CDR3: CASSPLTGGGTEAFF
DNA: TGCGCCAGCAGCCCCCTGACAGGGGGTGGCACTGAAGCTTTCTTT

V: TRBV5-8
J: TRBJ1-3
D: TRBD1
size: -
CDR3: CASTHNIRGGNTIYF
DNA: TGTGCCAGCACCCATAACATCAGGGGGGGAAACACCATATATTTT

V: TRBV7-9
J: TRBJ1-2
D: -
size: -
CDR3: CASSLPLAGYTF
DNA: TGTGCCAGCAGCCTTCCACTAGCGGGCTACACCTTC

V: TRBV7-2
J: TRBJ2-1
D: TRBD2
size: -
CDR3: CASSSGASGAYNEQFF
DNA: TGTGCCAGCAGTTCAGGGGCTAGCGGGGCCTACAATGAGCAGTTCTTC

V: TRBV5-6
J: TRBJ2-5
D: -
size: -
CDR3: CASSLLGLDQYF
DNA: TGTGCCAGCAGCTTGTTGGGTCTAGACCAGTACTTC

V: TRBV19
J: TRBJ2-5
D: TRBD2
size: -
CDR3: CASSLGGEETQYF
DNA: TGTGCCAGTAGTCTTGGGGGGGAAGAGACCCAGTACTTC

V: TRBV28
J: TRBJ2-5
D: -
size: -
CDR3: CASSPHRALQETQYF
DNA: TGTGCCAGCAGCCCGCACAGGGCCCTCCAAGAGACCCAGTACTTC

V: TRBV27
J: TRBJ2-2
D: TRBD1
size: -
CDR3: CASSSTPGTVTGELFF
DNA: TGTGCCAGCAGTTCCACCCCCGGGACAGTCACCGGGGAGCTGTTTTTT

V: TRBV5-1
J: TRBJ2-2
D: TRBD1
size: -
CDR3: CASSSLNRDRGAGELFF
DNA: TGCGCCAGCAGCTCATTAAACCGGGACAGGGGGGCCGGGGAGCTGTTTTTT

V: TRBV5-1
J: TRBJ2-7
D: -
size: -
CDR3: CASSPTGYEQYF
DNA: TGCGCCAGCAGCCCCACAGGTTACGAGCAGTACTTC

V: TRBV30
J: TRBJ1-5
D: TRBD1
size: once
CDR3: CAWAPRGDNQPQHF
DNA: TGTGCCTGGGCTCCCAGGGGGGACAATCAGCCCCAGCATTTT

V: TRBV5-1
J: TRBJ2-1
D: -
size: -
CDR3: CASSPSIDEQFF
DNA: TGCGCCAGCAGCCCGAGTATAGATGAGCAGTTCTTC

V: TRBV5-1
J: TRBJ2-7
D: TRBD1
size: once
CDR3: CASSLVAGGNEQYF
DNA: TGCGCCAGCAGCTTGGTGGCAGGGGGCAACGAGCAGTACTTC

V: TRBV6-5
J: TRBJ1-1
D: TRBD1
size: once
CDR3: CASRTGEVTEAFF
DNA: TGTGCCAGCAGGACAGGGGAGGTCACTGAAGCTTTCTTT

V: TRBV27
J: TRBJ2-7
D: TRBD2
size: -
CDR3: CASRAWEGITYEQYF
DNA: TGTGCCAGTAGGGCCTGGGAGGGGATTACCTACGAGCAGTACTTC

V: TRBV5-4
J: TRBJ2-7
D: -
size: -
CDR3: CASSPARLSYEQYF
DNA: TGTGCCAGCAGCCCTGCCAGGTTGAGTTACGAGCAGTACTTC

V: TRBV6-1
J: TRBJ1-3
D: -
size: -
CDR3: CASSESRASGNTIYF
DNA: TGTGCCAGCAGTGAGTCCAGGGCCTCTGGAAACACCATATATTTT

V: TRBV28
J: TRBJ1-3
D: -
size: -
CDR3: CASSLSLRGRIKGPGNTIYF
DNA: TGTGCCAGCAGTTTATCCCTTCGGGGGAGGATAAAAGGGCCTGGAAACACCATATATTTT

V: TRBV2
J: TRBJ1-1
D: -
size: -
CDR3: CASSQVPGKGTEAFF
DNA: TGTGCCAGCAGTCAGGTTCCGGGGAAAGGCACTGAAGCTTTCTTT

V: TRBV4-2
J: TRBJ2-7
D: TRBD2
size: -
CDR3: CASSPFVSGGNLYEQYF
DNA: TGTGCCAGCAGCCCCTTCGTATCGGGGGGGAACCTTTACGAGCAGTACTTC

V: TRBV2
J: TRBJ1-5
D: -
size: -
CDR3: CASSGGSGNQPQHF
DNA: TGTGCCAGCAGTGGAGGGAGCGGCAATCAGCCCCAGCATTTT

V: TRBV6-1
J: TRBJ2-7
D: -
size: -
CDR3: CASQGPSSYEQYF
DNA: TGTGCCAGTCAGGGTCCAAGCTCCTACGAGCAGTACTTC

V: TRBV19
J: TRBJ2-2
D: -
size: -
CDR3: CASGARGRQAPTGELFF
DNA: TGTGCCAGTGGGGCTCGGGGAAGACAGGCCCCCACCGGGGAGCTGTTTTTT

V: TRBV14
J: TRBJ2-5
D: TRBD1
size: once
CDR3: CASSPAGTVGTQYF
DNA: TGTGCCAGCAGCCCAGCCGGGACAGTGGGGACCCAGTACTTC

V: TRBV30
J: TRBJ1-6
D: TRBD1
size: -
CDR3: CALQTGQYNSPLHF
DNA: TGTGCCTTGCAGACAGGGCAGTATAATTCACCCCTCCACTTT

V: TRBV9
J: TRBJ2-2
D: TRBD2
size: -
CDR3: CASSAPGLVIGELFF
DNA: TGTGCCAGCAGCGCCCCGGGACTAGTTATCGGGGAGCTGTTTTTT